This T cell receptor (beta chain) was identified in a study of blood T cell repertoires in COVID-19. The V end was cut by 4 bases, the J end by 0 bases, with 8 bases between. This CDR3 contains 13 residues. Germline V gene sequence: CDR1 SQVTM, CDR2 ANQGSEA. TCRdb's table, derived via immunoSEQ multiplex PCR, lists solely in-frame clones and lacks some. The sample carries 30,000 to 35,000 clones, 75% recorded once. The source of this sequence is a man aged 80 or over with active or convalescent COVID-19. The chain employs TRBV29-1 and TRBJ2-3; weak D call: TRBD1 (5 bases). The sequenced sample consisted of peripheral blood. The CDR3 coding sequence is TGCAGCGTTGCGCAGGGCAGCACAGATACGCAGTATTTT. Encoded protein: CSVAQGSTDTQYF.